The clone carrying this T cell receptor beta chain was counted at least ten times. Amplification of TCR beta CDR3 regions was performed using RNA transcripts as template. Carried out on the TCR CDR3, a first-round RT-PCR used the HTBI primer set. A single record per CDR3 protein comes from TCRdb applying MiXCR to the multiplex PCR reads. The data contain over 700,000 distinct CDR3 sequences, around a sixth of them singletons. The ends were cut back, 2 bases at V and 2 bases at J, with 10 bases in the middle. This CDR3 is 13 amino acids long. Germline assignment: CDR1 DFQATT and CDR2 SNEGSKA (reference sequence). This sample is drawn from a study of T cells in Graves' hyperthyroidism and ophthalmopathy.

This rearrangement joins TRBV20-1 to TRBJ2-7, with no clear D. Sample: blood. The source of this sequence is a woman between 45 and 65 years old with Graves' hyperthyroidism that later progressed to Graves' ophthalmopathy. The CDR3 spells CSARRPSTYEQYF. CDR3 nucleotide sequence: TGCAGTGCTAGAAGACCATCTACCTACGAGCAGTACTTC.